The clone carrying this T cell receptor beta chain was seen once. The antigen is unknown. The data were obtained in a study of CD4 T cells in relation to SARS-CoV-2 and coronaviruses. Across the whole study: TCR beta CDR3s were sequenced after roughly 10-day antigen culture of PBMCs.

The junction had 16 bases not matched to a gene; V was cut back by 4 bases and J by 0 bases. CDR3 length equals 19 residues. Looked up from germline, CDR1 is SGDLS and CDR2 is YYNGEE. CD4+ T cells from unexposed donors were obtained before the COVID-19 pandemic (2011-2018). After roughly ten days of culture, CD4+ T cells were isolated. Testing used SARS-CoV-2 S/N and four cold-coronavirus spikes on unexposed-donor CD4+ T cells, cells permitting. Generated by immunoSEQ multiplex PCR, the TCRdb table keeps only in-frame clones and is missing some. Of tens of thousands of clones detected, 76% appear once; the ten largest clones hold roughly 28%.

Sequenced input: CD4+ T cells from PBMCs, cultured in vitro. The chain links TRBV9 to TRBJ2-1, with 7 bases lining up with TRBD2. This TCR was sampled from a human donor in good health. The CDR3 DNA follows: TGTGCCAGCAGCCGAGATTTCGCCGGGGGACTAAGCTCCTACAATGAGCAGTTCTTC. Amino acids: CASSRDFAGGLSSYNEQFF.